One TCR beta chain is described in this entry. The antigen it binds to is not known. Nothing much larger sits one base from this clone, and base qualities are not available. These data are taken from a study of identical twins (dated by TCRdb to 2016 to 2017). About the full investigation: To test whether fetal clonotypes persist, this study deep-sequenced TCR alpha and beta repertoires from monozygotic twins, from unrelated adults of various ages, and from cord blood. To rule out contamination, replicate twin experiments were performed at different times with different library preparation protocols.

Points the paper makes about the study in general: Invariant T cells such as MAIT and iNKT could partly confound zero-insertion analyses, though diverse VJ usage argued against this for most clonotypes. Compared with coincidental sharing between unrelated individuals, an excess of low generation-probability sequences was observed among out-of-frame TCR alpha sequences shared between twins. In monozygotic twins, recombination models systematically underestimated out-of-frame TCR alpha sharing, but the models matched the sharing seen between unrelated individuals. Fewer insertions were carried by abundant cord blood beta clonotypes; a weaker similar trend was observed in young adult naive repertoires, while no such trend was observed in memory repertoires. The excess sharing between twins in beta out-of-frame sequences was weaker because fewer shared sequences reduced the signal-to-noise ratio. Because the same donors could not be followed over many years, the conclusions relied on cross-sectional statistical analysis.

Every donor in the study was a healthy Caucasian. Three pairs of female monozygotic twins, all aged roughly 18 to 29 years, made up the twin cohort. CD4+ and CD8+ T cell populations were isolated with positive isolation kits from Invitrogen. Library preparation employed 5' RACE. TCRdb names Illumina HiSeq 2000 as the instrument used. A universal primer binding site was introduced by template switching, and a unique molecular identifier was present in the final cDNA, enabling accurate counting of TCR cDNA molecules. First-strand cDNA for TCR alpha and beta chains was synthesized from specific primers in the conserved constant-segment region. Each cDNA library was double barcoded, with a SMART-Mk sample barcode plus Illumina barcodes, to control for contamination. Two successive PCR steps introduced TruSeq adapter sequences along with Illumina sample barcodes. The Illumina HiSeq platform was used with custom primers to sequence TCR alpha and beta cDNA libraries. The paper's data handling went like this. Unique molecular identifiers were extracted from raw reads with MiGEC, and CDR3 positions were determined with MiXCR. For each individual, recombination models were inferred using an EM algorithm with the repgenHMM and IGoR tools. The tcR package in R was used for shared clonotype analysis, with sharing normalized by the product of cloneset sizes. Out-of-frame nonproductive sequences were analyzed to study raw recombination free of thymic and clonal selection effects. In-frame beta chains were kept once TCRdb had trimmed the public reads at Q25 with fastp and called clones with MiXCR. Every entry covers one CDR3 protein and lists the most common genes and DNA from its rows. The V and J calls, along with clone size, are taken from TCRdb and not from the paper's own processing. The sample has roughly 230,000 distinct CDR3 sequences on record, about 8.5% of them singletons. 3% of the sample lies in the top ten.

The same specimen was also included in a second study, on yellow fever vaccine responses in identical twins. The second study, in turn, reports: The authors reported that the T cell response to vaccination in identical twins appeared partly convergent and partly personalized. The study precisely tracked vaccine-responding T cell clones in identical twins.

The sequence was collected from a woman aged 18 to 35 in good health. The sample taken for sequencing was CD8+ T cells sorted from blood.

The CDR3 protein sequence reads: CASSGGAQRLVYNEQFF. The DNA reads as follows: TGTGCCAGCAGTGGGGGAGCTCAGCGGCTAGTCTACAATGAGCAGTTCTTC. The rearrangement combines TRBV6-1 with TRBJ2-1; TRBD2 is perhaps the D gene, given 5 matching bases. Its CDR3 holds 17 amino acids, cysteine through phenylalanine. Just the 51-base CDR3 DNA is kept, in frame starting at base 1. V and J are truncated by 4 bases and 3 bases respectively, leaving an intervening sequence of 19 bases. CDR1 and CDR2 are read off the germline V gene as MNHNS and SASEGT.